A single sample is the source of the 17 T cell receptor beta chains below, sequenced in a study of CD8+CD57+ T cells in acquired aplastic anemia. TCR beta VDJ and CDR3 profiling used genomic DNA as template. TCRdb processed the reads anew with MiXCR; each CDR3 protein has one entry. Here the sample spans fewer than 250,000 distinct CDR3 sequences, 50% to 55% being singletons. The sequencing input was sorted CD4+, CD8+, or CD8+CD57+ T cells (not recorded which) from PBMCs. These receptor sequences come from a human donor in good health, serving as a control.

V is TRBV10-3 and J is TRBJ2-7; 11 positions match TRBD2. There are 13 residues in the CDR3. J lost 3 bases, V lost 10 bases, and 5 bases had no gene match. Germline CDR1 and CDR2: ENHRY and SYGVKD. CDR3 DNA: TGTGCCACCAGACTAGCGGGAAACTACGAGCAGTACTTC. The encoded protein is CATRLAGNYEQYF.

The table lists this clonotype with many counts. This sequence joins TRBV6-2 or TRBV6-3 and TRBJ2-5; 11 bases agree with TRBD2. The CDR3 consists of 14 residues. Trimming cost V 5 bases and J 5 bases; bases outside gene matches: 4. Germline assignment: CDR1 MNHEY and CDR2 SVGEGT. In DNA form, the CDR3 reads TGTGCCAGCAGTCCTAGCGGGGGGCGGGAGACCCAGTACTTC. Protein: CASSPSGGRETQYF.

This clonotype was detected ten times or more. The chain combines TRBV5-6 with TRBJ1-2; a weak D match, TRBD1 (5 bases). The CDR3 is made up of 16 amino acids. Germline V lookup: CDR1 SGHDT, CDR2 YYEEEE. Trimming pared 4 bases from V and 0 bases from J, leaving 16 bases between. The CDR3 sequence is CASSTTGTGTNYGYTF. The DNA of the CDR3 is TGTGCCAGCAGCACCACCGGGACGGGGACTAACTATGGCTACACCTTC.

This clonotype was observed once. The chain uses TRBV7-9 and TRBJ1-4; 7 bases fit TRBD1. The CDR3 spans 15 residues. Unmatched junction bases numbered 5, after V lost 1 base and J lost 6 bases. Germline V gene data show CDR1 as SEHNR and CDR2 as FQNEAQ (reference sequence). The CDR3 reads CASSLETGMDEKLFF. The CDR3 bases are TGTGCCAGCAGCTTAGAGACAGGGATGGATGAAAAACTGTTTTTT.

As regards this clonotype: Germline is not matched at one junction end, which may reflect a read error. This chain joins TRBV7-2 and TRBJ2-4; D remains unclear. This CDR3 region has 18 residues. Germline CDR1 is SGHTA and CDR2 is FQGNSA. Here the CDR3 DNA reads TGTGCCAGCAGCTTGGCCCCACCCAATAAAATAGCCGAAAACATTCAGTACTTC. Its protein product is CASSLAPPNKIAENIQYF.

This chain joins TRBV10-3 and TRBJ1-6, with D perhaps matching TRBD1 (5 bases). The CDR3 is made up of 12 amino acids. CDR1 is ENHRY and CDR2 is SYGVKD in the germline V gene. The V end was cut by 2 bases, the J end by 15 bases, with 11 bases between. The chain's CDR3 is CAISEGGSRLHF. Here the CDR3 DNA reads TGTGCCATCAGTGAGGGGGGGTCGCGCCTCCACTTT.

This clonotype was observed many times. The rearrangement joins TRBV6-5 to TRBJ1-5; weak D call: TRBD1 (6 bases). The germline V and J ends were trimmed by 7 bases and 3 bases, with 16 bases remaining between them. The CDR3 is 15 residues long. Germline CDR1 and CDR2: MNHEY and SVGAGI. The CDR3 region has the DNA TGTGCCAGCAAAATATTCCGGGACACCAATCAGCCCCAGCATTTT. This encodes CASKIFRDTNQPQHF.

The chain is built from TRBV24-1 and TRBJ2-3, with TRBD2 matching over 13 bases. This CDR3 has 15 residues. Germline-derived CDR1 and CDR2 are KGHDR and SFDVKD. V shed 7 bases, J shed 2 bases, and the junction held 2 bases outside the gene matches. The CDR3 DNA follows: TGTGCCACCAGCGGGACTAGCGGGAACACAGATACGCAGTATTTT. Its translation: CATSGTSGNTDTQYF.

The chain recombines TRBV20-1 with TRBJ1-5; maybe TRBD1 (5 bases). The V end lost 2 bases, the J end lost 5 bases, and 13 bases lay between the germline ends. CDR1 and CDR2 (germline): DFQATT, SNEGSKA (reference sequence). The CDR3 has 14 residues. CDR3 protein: CSARFSGGYQPQHF. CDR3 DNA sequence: TGCAGTGCTAGATTTAGCGGGGGATATCAGCCCCAGCATTTT.

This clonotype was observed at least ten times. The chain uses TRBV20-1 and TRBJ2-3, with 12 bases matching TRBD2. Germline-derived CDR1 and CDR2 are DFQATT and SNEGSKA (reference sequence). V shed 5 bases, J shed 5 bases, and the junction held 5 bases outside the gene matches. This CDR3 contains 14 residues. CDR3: CSAPSGGALDTQYF. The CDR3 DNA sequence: TGCAGTGCTCCTAGCGGGGGGGCCTTAGATACGCAGTATTTT.

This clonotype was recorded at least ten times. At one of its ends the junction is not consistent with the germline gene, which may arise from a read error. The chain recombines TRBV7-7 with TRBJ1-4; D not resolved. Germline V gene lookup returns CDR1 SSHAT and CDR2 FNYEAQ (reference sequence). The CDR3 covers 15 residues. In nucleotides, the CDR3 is TGTGCTAGCAGCCCGAGACTGGGGACTAATGAAAAACTGTTTTTT. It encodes CASSPRLGTNEKLFF.

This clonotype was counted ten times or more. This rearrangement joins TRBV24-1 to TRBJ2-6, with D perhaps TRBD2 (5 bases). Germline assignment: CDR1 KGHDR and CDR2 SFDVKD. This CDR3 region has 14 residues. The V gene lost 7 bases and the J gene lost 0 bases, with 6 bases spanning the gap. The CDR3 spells CATRDSSGANVLTF. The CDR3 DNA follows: TGTGCCACCAGGGACTCCTCTGGGGCCAACGTCCTGACTTTC.

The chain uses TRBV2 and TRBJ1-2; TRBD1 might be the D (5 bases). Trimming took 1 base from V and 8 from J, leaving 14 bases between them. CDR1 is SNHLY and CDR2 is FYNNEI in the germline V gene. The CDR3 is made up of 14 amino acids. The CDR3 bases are TGTGCCAGCAGTGAAGGCCTGACAGCAGGGGGCTACACCTTC. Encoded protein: CASSEGLTAGGYTF.

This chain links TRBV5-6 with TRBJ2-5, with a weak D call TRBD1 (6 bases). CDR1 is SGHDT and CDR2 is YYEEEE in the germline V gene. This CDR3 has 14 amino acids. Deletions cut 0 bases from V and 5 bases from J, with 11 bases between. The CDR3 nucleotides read TGTGCCAGCAGCTTGGTGGGTACAGGGGAGACCCAGTACTTC. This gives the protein CASSLVGTGETQYF. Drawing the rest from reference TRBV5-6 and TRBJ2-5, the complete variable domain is DAGVTQSPTHLIKTRGQQVTLRCSPKSGHDTVSWYQQALGQGPQFIFQYYEEEERQRGNFPDRFSGHQFPNYSSELNVNALLLGDSALYLCASSLVGTGETQYFGPGTRLLVL.

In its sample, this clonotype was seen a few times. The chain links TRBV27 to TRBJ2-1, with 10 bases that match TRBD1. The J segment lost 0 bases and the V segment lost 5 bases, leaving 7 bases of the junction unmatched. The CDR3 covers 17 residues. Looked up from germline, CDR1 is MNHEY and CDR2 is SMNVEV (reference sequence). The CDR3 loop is CASSRTGGSSSYNEQFF. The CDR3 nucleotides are TGTGCCAGCAGTAGGACAGGGGGATCGAGCTCCTACAATGAGCAGTTCTTC.

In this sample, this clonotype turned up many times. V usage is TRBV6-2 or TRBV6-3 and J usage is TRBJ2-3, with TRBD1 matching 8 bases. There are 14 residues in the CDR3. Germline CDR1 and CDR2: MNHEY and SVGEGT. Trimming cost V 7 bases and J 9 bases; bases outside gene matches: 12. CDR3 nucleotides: TGTGCCAGCATTGATCCCGGACAGGGATTGACGCAGTATTTT. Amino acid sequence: CASIDPGQGLTQYF.

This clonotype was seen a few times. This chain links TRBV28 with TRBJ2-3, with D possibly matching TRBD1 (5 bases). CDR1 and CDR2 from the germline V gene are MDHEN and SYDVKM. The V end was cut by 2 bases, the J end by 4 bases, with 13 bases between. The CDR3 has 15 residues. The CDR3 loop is CASSLQGWWADTQYF. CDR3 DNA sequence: TGTGCCAGCAGTTTACAGGGATGGTGGGCAGATACGCAGTATTTT.